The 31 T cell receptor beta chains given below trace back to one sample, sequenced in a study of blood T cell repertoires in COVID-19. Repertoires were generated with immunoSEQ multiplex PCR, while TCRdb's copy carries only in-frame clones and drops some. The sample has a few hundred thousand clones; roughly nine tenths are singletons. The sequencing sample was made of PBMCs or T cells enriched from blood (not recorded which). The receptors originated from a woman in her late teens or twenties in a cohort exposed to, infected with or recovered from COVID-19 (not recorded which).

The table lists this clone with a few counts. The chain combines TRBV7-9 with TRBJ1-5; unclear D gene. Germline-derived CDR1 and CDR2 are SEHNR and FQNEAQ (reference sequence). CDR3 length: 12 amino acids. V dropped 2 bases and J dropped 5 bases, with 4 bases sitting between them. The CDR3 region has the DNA TGTGCCAGCAGCTTAACGGATCAGCCCCAGCATTTT. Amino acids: CASSLTDQPQHF.

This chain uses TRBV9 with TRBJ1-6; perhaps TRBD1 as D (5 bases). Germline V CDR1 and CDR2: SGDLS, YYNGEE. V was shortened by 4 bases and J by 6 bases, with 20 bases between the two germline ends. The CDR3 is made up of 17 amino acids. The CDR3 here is CASSRYGTFYLNSPLHF. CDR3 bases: TGTGCCAGCAGCCGATACGGGACTTTTTACCTTAATTCACCCCTCCACTTT. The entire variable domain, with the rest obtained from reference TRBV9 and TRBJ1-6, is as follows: DSGVTQTPKHLITATGQRVTLRCSPRSGDLSVYWYQQSLDQGLQFLIQYYNGEERAKGNILERFSAQQFPDLHSELNLSSLELGDSALYFCASSRYGTFYLNSPLHFGNGTRLTVT.

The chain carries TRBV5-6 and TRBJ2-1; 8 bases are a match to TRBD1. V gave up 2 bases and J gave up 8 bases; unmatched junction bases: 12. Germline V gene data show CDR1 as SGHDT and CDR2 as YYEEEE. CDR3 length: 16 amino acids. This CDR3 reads CASSFRTGRKVDEQFF. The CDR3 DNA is TGTGCCAGCAGCTTTCGGACAGGGCGAAAAGTCGATGAGCAGTTCTTC.

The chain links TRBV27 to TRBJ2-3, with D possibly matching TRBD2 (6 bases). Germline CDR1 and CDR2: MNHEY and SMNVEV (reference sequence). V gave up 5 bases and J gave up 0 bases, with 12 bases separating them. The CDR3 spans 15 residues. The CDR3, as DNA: TGTGCCAGCAGTCCTATAGCGGCTAGCACAGATACGCAGTATTTT. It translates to CASSPIAASTDTQYF.

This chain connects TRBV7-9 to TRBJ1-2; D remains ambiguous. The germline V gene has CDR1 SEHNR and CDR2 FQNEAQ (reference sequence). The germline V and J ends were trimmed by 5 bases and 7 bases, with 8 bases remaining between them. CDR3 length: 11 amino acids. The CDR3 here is CASSPEAGYTF. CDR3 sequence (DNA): TGTGCCAGCAGCCCCGAGGCTGGCTACACCTTC.

In DNA form, the CDR3 reads TGTGCCAGCACCTTCCGGACAGGGGGGTATCAGCCCCAGCATTTT. The encoded protein is CASTFRTGGYQPQHF. The chain links TRBV28 to TRBJ1-5, with 10 bases identical to TRBD1. The V gene end was trimmed by 7 bases and the J gene end by 5 bases; junction bases not matched to a gene: 8. The length of the CDR3 is 15 residues. From germline, CDR1 is MDHEN and CDR2 SYDVKM.

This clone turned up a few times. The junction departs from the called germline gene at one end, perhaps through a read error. DNA of the CDR3: TGCGCCAGCAGCTTGAACCCACAGTCAAATCCGCAAGGGACCCAGTACTTC. It encodes CASSLNPQSNPQGTQYF. This chain uses TRBV5-1 with TRBJ2-5; D uncertain. Germline lookup yields CDR1 SGHRS and CDR2 YFSETQ. The CDR3 is 17 residues long.

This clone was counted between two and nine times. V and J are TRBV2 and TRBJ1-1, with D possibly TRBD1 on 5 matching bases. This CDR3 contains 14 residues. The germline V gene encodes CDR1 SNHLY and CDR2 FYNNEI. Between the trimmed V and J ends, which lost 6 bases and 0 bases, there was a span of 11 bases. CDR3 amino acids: CASRAGLVNTEAFF. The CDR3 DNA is TGTGCCAGCAGGGCGGGACTTGTGAACACTGAAGCTTTCTTT.

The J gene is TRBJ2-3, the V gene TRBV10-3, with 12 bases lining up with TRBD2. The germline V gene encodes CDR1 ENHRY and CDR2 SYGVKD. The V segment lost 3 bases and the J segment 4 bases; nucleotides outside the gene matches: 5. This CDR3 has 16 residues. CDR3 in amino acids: CAISDRRTSGADTQYF. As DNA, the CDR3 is TGTGCCATCAGTGATCGGAGGACTAGCGGGGCAGATACGCAGTATTTT.

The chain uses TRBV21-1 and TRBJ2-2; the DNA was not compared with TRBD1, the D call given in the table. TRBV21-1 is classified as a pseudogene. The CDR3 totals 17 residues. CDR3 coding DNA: TGTGCCAGCAGCAATGACCCGGGACAGGGGATTGCCGGGGAGCTGTTTTTT. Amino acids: CASSNDPGQGIAGELFF.

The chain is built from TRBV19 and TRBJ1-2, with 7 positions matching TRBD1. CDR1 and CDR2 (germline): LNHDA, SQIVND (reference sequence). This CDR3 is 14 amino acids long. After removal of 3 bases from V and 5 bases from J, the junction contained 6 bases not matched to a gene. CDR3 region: CASSIGTDYYGYTF. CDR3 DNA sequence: TGTGCCAGTAGTATTGGGACAGACTATTATGGCTACACCTTC. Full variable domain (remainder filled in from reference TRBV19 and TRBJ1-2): DGGITQSPKYLFRKEGQNVTLSCEQNLNHDAMYWYRQDPGQGLRLIYYSQIVNDFQKGDIAEGYSVSREKKESFPLTVTSAQKNPTAFYLCASSIGTDYYGYTFGSGTRLTVV.

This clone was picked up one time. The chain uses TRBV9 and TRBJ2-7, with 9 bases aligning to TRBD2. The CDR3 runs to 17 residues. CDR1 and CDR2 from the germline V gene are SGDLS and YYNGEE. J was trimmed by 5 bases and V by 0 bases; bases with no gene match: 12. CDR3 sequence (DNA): TGTGCCAGCAGCGTAGCTGGTATAGCGGGAGCTACGGACGAGCAGTACTTC. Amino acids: CASSVAGIAGATDEQYF.

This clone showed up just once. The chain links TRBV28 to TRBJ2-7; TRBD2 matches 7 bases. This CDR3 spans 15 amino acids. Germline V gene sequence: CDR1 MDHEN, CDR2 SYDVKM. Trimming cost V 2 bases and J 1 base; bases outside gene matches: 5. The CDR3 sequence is CASSLVGGESYEQYF. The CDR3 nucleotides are TGTGCCAGCAGTTTAGTGGGGGGGGAGTCCTACGAGCAGTACTTC. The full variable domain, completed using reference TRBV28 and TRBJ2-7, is DVKVTQSSRYLVKRTGEKVFLECVQDMDHENMFWYRQDPGLGLRLIYFSYDVKMKEKGDIPEGYSVSREKKERFSLILESASTNQTSMYLCASSLVGGESYEQYFGPGTRLTVT.

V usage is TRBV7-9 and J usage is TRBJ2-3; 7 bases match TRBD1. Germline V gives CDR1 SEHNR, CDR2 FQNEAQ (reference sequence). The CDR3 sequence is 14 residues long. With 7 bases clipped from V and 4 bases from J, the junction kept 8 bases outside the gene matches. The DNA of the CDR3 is TGTGCCAGCACCCTAGGGGGCGGCGCAGATACGCAGTATTTT. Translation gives CASTLGGGADTQYF. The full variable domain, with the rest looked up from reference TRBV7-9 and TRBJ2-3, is DTGVSQNPRHKITKRGQNVTFRCDPISEHNRLYWYRQTLGQGPEFLTYFQNEAQLEKSRLLSDRFSAERPKGSFSTLEIQRTEQGDSAMYLCASTLGGGADTQYFGPGTRLTVL.

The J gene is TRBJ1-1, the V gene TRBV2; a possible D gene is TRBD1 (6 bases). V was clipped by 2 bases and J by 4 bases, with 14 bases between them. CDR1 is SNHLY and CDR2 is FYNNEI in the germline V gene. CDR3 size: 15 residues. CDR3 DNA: TGTGCCAGCAGTGAACGGGGGGCAGGAGGCACTGAAGCTTTCTTT. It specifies CASSERGAGGTEAFF.

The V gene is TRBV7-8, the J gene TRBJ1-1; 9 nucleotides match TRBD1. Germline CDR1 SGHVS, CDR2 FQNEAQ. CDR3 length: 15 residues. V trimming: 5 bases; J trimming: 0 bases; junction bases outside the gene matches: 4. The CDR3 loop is CASSKQGALNTEAFF. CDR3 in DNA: TGTGCCAGCAGCAAACAGGGGGCGCTGAACACTGAAGCTTTCTTT.

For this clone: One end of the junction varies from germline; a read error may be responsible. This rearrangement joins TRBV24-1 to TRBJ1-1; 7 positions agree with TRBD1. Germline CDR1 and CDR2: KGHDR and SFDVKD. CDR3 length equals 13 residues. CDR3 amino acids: CATSDRRNAEAFF. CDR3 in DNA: TGTGCCACTTCGGACAGGAGGAACGCTGAAGCTTTCTTT.

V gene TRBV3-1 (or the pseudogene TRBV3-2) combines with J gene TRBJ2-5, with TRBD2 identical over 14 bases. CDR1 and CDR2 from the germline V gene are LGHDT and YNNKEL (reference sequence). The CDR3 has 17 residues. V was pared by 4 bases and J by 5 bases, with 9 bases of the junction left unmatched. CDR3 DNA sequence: TGTGCCAGCAGCCTACTCGGGACTAGCGGGGGTGGGGAGACCCAGTACTTC. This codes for CASSLLGTSGGGETQYF.

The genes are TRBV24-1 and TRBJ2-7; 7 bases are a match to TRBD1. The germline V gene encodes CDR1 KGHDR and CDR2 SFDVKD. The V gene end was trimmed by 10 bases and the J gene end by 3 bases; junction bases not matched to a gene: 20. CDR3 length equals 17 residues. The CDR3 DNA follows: TGTGCCACACACCAACCTCCAACGACAGGGCCCGGCTACGAGCAGTACTTC. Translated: CATHQPPTTGPGYEQYF.

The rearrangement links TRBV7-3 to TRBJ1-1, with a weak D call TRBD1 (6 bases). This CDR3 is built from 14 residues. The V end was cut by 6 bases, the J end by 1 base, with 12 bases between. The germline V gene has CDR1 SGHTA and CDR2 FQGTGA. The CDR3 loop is CASSTTGRNTEAFF. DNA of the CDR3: TGTGCCAGCAGTACGACAGGCCGGAACACTGAAGCTTTCTTT.

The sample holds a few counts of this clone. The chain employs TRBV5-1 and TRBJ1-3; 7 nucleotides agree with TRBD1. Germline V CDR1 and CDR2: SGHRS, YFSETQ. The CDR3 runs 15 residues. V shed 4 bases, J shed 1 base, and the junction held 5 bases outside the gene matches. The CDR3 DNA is TGCGCCAGCAGCGTTGACAGGGTGTCTGGAAACACCATATATTTT. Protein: CASSVDRVSGNTIYF.

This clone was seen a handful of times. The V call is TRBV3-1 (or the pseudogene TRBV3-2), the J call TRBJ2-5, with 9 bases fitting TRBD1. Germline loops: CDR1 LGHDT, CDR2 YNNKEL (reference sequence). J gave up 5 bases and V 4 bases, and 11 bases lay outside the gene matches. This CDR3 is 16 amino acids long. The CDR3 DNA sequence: TGTGCCAGCAGCCCTTCCGGGACAGGGCCGTGGGAGACCCAGTACTTC. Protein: CASSPSGTGPWETQYF.

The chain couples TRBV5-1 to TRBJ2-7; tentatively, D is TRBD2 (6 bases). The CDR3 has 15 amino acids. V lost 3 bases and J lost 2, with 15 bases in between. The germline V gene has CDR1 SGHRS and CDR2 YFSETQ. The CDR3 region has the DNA TGCGCCAGCAGCTCGGGGGTATCCGGGACCTACGAGCAGTACTTC. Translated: CASSSGVSGTYEQYF.

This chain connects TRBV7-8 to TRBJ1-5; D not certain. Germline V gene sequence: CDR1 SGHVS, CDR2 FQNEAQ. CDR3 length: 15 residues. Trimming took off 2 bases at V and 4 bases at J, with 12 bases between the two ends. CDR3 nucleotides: TGTGCCAGCAGCTTAACGAGGGTCCTTAATCAGCCCCAGCATTTT. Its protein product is CASSLTRVLNQPQHF.

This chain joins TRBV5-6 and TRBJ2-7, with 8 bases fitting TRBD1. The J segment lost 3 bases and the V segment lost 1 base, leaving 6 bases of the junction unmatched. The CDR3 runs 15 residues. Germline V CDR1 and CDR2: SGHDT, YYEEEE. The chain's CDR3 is CASSLFTDRVYEQYF. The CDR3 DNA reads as TGTGCCAGCAGCTTGTTTACGGACAGGGTCTACGAGCAGTACTTC. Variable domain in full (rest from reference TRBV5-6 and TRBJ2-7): DAGVTQSPTHLIKTRGQQVTLRCSPKSGHDTVSWYQQALGQGPQFIFQYYEEEERQRGNFPDRFSGHQFPNYSSELNVNALLLGDSALYLCASSLFTDRVYEQYFGPGTRLTVT.

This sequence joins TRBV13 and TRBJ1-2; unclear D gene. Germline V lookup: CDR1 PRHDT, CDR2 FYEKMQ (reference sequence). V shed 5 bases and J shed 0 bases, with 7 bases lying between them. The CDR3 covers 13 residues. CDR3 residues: CASSVTANYGYTF. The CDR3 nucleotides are TGTGCCAGCAGCGTAACAGCTAACTATGGCTACACCTTC.

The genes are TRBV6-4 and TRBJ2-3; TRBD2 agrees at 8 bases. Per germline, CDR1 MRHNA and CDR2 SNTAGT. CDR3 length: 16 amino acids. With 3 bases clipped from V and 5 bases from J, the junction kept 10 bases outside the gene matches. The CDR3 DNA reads TGTGCCAGCAGTGAAGACGGGAGGGCCATGGTAGATACGCAGTATTTT. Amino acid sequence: CASSEDGRAMVDTQYF.

DNA for the CDR3: TGTGCCAGCAGAAGCGGGGACAGGGCTTTCTTT. Amino acid sequence: CASRSGDRAFF. The chain has TRBV28 and TRBJ1-1; 8 positions agree with TRBD1. The CDR3 runs to 11 residues. The germline CDR1 and CDR2 sequences are MDHEN and SYDVKM. After removal of 6 bases from V and 11 bases from J, the junction contained 5 bases not matched to a gene.

Here the CDR3 reads CASSSGTGEGQPQHF. The CDR3 DNA is TGCGCCAGCAGCTCCGGGACAGGGGAAGGGCAGCCCCAGCATTTT. This chain connects TRBV5-1 to TRBJ1-5; 10 bases line up with TRBD1. Losses at the gene ends were 3 bases for V and 7 bases for J; bases not matched to a gene: 7. The CDR3 has 15 amino acids. The V gene's germline CDR1 is SGHRS and CDR2 YFSETQ.

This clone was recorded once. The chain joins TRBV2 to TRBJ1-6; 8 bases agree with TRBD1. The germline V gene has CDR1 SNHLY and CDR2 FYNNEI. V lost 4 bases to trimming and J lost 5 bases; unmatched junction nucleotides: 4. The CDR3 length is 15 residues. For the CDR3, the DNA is TGTGCCAGCAGTGGGGCGACAGGGGATAATTCACCCCTCCACTTT. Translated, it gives CASSGATGDNSPLHF.

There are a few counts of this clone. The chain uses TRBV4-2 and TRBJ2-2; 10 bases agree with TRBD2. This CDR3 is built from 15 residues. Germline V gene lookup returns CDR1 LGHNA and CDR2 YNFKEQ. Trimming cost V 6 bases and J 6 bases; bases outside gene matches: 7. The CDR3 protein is CASSTRTSGAGELFF. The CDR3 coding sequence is TGTGCCAGCAGTACCCGAACTAGCGGGGCCGGGGAGCTGTTTTTT.